These 25 T cell receptor beta chains share one sample of origin, sequenced in a study of blood T cell repertoires in COVID-19. Libraries were prepared by immunoSEQ multiplex PCR; TCRdb keeps only in-frame clonotypes and omits some of them. The table has 140,000 to 150,000 clones, around 82% seen once; the top ten hold approximately 6%. Sequenced input: PBMCs or T cells enriched from blood (not recorded which). The receptors were gathered from a woman in her forties or fifties who had recovered from COVID-19.

The J gene is TRBJ1-2, the V gene TRBV6-5; TRBD1 is a possible D gene (5 bases). The V end lost 2 bases, the J end lost 6 bases, and 16 bases lay between the germline ends. The CDR3 sequence is 15 residues long. Germline CDR1 and CDR2: MNHEY and SVGAGI. The CDR3 spells CASSYRGSGRNGYTF. The CDR3 coding sequence is TGTGCCAGCAGTTACAGGGGTTCGGGTAGGAATGGCTACACCTTC.

About this clone: The identical CDR3 is also encoded by other nucleotide sequences in the sample. The chain employs TRBV5-8 and TRBJ2-1; D is undetermined. This CDR3 comprises 15 residues. Germline V CDR1 and CDR2: SGHTS, YDEGEE. V was shortened by 0 bases and J by 0 bases, with 7 bases between the two germline ends. CDR3 sequence: CASSLGTSSYNEQFF. The CDR3 DNA follows: TGTGCCAGCAGCTTGGGAACAAGCTCCTACAATGAGCAGTTCTTC.

The chain has TRBV7-9 and TRBJ1-3; 7 positions agree with TRBD1. The germline V gene encodes CDR1 SEHNR and CDR2 FQNEAQ (reference sequence). The CDR3 is 17 amino acids. With V trimmed by 4 bases and J by 0 bases, 9 bases remained unmatched. The CDR3 region is CASSSIPGQLSGNTIYF. The CDR3 DNA reads as TGTGCCAGCAGCTCAATTCCGGGACAGCTCTCTGGAAACACCATATATTTT.

The J gene is TRBJ1-1, the V gene TRBV14; a weak D match, TRBD1 (6 bases). The CDR3 contains 15 residues. Germline CDR1 SGHDN, CDR2 FVKESK. The V gene lost 1 base and the J gene lost 7 bases, with 16 bases spanning the gap. The CDR3 nucleotides are TGTGCCAGCAGCCAAGGGGACACCCCGAGGGGTGAAGCTTTCTTT. It encodes CASSQGDTPRGEAFF.

The genes are TRBV4-1 and TRBJ2-2; 10 bases map to TRBD1. Germline trimming cut 6 bases from V and 5 bases from J; bases unmatched to any gene: 9. The CDR3 is 16 residues long. CDR1 MGHRA and CDR2 YSYEKL come from the germline V gene. CDR3 DNA sequence: TGCGCCAGCAGTCATACTAGGGACAGGGGAACCGGGGAGCTGTTTTTT. Protein sequence: CASSHTRDRGTGELFF.

The rearrangement links TRBV13 to TRBJ2-7, with a possible D match to TRBD1 (6 bases). The CDR3 has 14 residues. Trimming shortened V by 5 bases and J by 4 bases, and 15 bases separated the two germline ends. Germline V lookup: CDR1 PRHDT, CDR2 FYEKMQ (reference sequence). The CDR3 sequence: CASSEQGLSYEQYF. The CDR3 DNA follows: TGTGCCAGCAGCGAACAGGGTTTATCGTACGAGCAGTACTTC. Looking up the rest from reference TRBV13 and TRBJ2-7 gives the full variable domain: AAGVIQSPRHLIKEKRETATLKCYPIPRHDTVYWYQQGPGQDPQFLISFYEKMQSDKGSIPDRFSAQQFSDYHSELNMSSLELGDSALYFCASSEQGLSYEQYFGPGTRLTVT.

The chain is built from TRBV21-1 and TRBJ2-4; the DNA was not compared with TRBD1, the D call given in the table. TRBV21-1 is annotated as a pseudogene. There are 14 residues in the CDR3. This CDR3 is CASSRGQRENIQYF. The CDR3 coding sequence is TGTGCCAGCAGCAGAGGACAGAGGGAAAACATTCAGTACTTC.

The rearrangement uses TRBV2 and TRBJ1-6; D ambiguous. The germline V gene encodes CDR1 SNHLY and CDR2 FYNNEI. Trimming cost V 0 bases and J 5 bases, with 11 bases left between them. This CDR3 spans 16 amino acids. CDR3 DNA sequence: TGTGCCAGCAGTGAAGCCGGCGGAGTAAATAATTCACCCCTCCACTTT. Amino acids: CASSEAGGVNNSPLHF. Full variable domain (missing parts from reference TRBV2 and TRBJ1-6): EPEVTQTPSHQVTQMGQEVILRCVPISNHLYFYWYRQILGQKVEFLVSFYNNEISEKSEIFDDQFSVERPDGSNFTLKIRSTKLEDSAMYFCASSEAGGVNNSPLHFGNGTRLTVT.

This chain connects TRBV7-9 to TRBJ1-4, with a tentative D call TRBD1 (6 bases). Germline values: CDR1 SEHNR, CDR2 FQNEAQ (reference sequence). V lost 5 bases and J lost 8, with 15 bases in between. CDR3 length: 14 amino acids. This CDR3 is CASSLSGEREKLFF. The DNA for the CDR3 is TGTGCCAGCAGCCTATCAGGGGAAAGGGAAAAACTGTTTTTT.

This rearrangement joins TRBV7-9 to TRBJ2-3, with 8 nucleotides matching TRBD2. Germline values: CDR1 SEHNR, CDR2 FQNEAQ (reference sequence). The V segment lost 2 bases and the J segment 0 bases; nucleotides outside the gene matches: 7. The CDR3 has 17 residues. CDR3 protein: CASSLSTSGVSTDTQYF. In DNA form, the CDR3 reads TGTGCCAGCAGCTTATCAACTAGCGGCGTTAGCACAGATACGCAGTATTTT.

V is TRBV5-8 and J is TRBJ1-6; unclear D gene. With 3 bases removed from V and 9 bases from J, the gap between germline ends came to 10 bases. Germline V gives CDR1 SGHTS, CDR2 YDEGEE. The CDR3 contains 13 residues. The CDR3 DNA follows: TGTGCCAGCAGCTCGTCAGGTTTTTCACCCCTCCACTTT. Amino acid sequence: CASSSSGFSPLHF. Complete variable domain (other parts from reference TRBV5-8 and TRBJ1-6): EAGVTQSPTHLIKTRGQQATLRCSPISGHTSVYWYQQALGLGLQFLLWYDEGEERNRGNFPPRFSGRQFPNYSSELNVNALELEDSALYLCASSSSGFSPLHFGNGTRLTVT.

J is TRBJ1-6 and V is TRBV18; 10 nucleotides align to TRBD1. Germline CDR1 is KGHSH and CDR2 is LQKENI. V was pared by 3 bases and J by 8 bases, with 1 base of the junction left unmatched. The CDR3 length is 14 residues. CDR3 nucleotides: TGTGCCAGCTCACCGGGACAGGGGTATTCACCCCTCCACTTT. Translation gives CASSPGQGYSPLHF.

The CDR3 region is CASRTGSSGNTIYF. For the CDR3, the DNA is TGTGCCAGCAGGACAGGGAGCTCTGGAAACACCATATATTTT. This rearrangement joins TRBV28 to TRBJ1-3; 7 nucleotides align to TRBD1. Trimming removed 6 bases from V and 0 bases from J; junction bases left unmatched: 2. In germline, CDR1 is MDHEN, CDR2 SYDVKM. This CDR3 region has 14 residues.

This clone has more than one count but fewer than ten. Other DNA sequences in this sample translate to the same CDR3. The chain carries TRBV9 and TRBJ1-6; D ambiguous. This CDR3 region has 13 residues. V lost 3 bases to trimming and J lost 6 bases, with 7 bases between them. CDR1 is SGDLS and CDR2 is YYNGEE in the germline V gene. The CDR3 region is CASSATGNSPLHF. In DNA, the CDR3 is TGTGCCAGCAGCGCCACCGGTAATTCACCCCTCCACTTT. Variable domain in full (rest from reference TRBV9 and TRBJ1-6): DSGVTQTPKHLITATGQRVTLRCSPRSGDLSVYWYQQSLDQGLQFLIQYYNGEERAKGNILERFSAQQFPDLHSELNLSSLELGDSALYFCASSATGNSPLHFGNGTRLTVT.

The chain employs TRBV9 and TRBJ1-1, with no clear D. With 2 bases removed from V and 1 base from J, the gap between germline ends came to 9 bases. Germline-derived CDR1 and CDR2 are SGDLS and YYNGEE. The CDR3 is 14 residues long. The CDR3 bases are TGTGCCAGCAGCGTCGTTTCCCCGAACACTGAAGCTTTCTTT. As protein: CASSVVSPNTEAFF.

The J gene is TRBJ2-1, the V gene TRBV3-1 (or the pseudogene TRBV3-2); 8 bases are shared with TRBD2. Germline CDR1 reads LGHDT; CDR2 reads YNNKEL (reference sequence). This CDR3 spans 11 amino acids. Losses at the gene ends were 10 bases for V and 9 bases for J; bases not matched to a gene: 5. CDR3 nucleotide sequence: TGTGCCACCGGGGGGGCCGCTGAGCAGTTCTTC. Its translation is CATGGAAEQFF.

The chain employs TRBV28 and TRBJ1-6, with D hard to call. The V gene lost 1 base and the J gene lost 0 bases, with 10 bases spanning the gap. This CDR3 region has 17 residues. Germline V gene lookup returns CDR1 MDHEN and CDR2 SYDVKM. CDR3 in amino acids: CASSLYRVSSYNSPLHF. DNA of the CDR3: TGTGCCAGCAGTTTATACCGTGTCAGCTCCTATAATTCACCCCTCCACTTT.

The CDR3 coding sequence is TGCGCCAGCAGCTTGGGCCCGGGACAGGGGGACGAGCAGTACTTC. It codes for CASSLGPGQGDEQYF. The chain joins TRBV5-1 to TRBJ2-7; 11 positions agree with TRBD1. The CDR3 is 15 residues long. From germline, CDR1 is SGHRS and CDR2 YFSETQ. The J segment lost 5 bases and the V segment lost 0 bases, leaving 4 bases of the junction unmatched.

The V call is TRBV19, the J call TRBJ2-5, with 7 bases that match TRBD1. Unmatched junction bases numbered 10, after V lost 10 bases and J lost 2 bases. Germline assignment: CDR1 LNHDA and CDR2 SQIVND (reference sequence). This CDR3 region has 14 residues. This chain's CDR3 is CATSLNRGQETQYF. The CDR3, as DNA: TGTGCCACCTCACTCAACAGGGGTCAAGAGACCCAGTACTTC.

The J gene is TRBJ1-1, the V gene TRBV5-1; 8 positions match TRBD1. This CDR3 has 14 amino acids. V was clipped by 3 bases and J by 5 bases; unmatched bases: 6. From germline, CDR1 is SGHRS and CDR2 YFSETQ. CDR3 sequence: CASSSGQGRTEAFF. DNA for the CDR3: TGCGCCAGCAGCTCTGGACAGGGAAGAACTGAAGCTTTCTTT. The full variable domain, in which reference TRBV5-1 and TRBJ1-1 provide the parts outside the CDR3, is KAGVTQTPRYLIKTRGQQVTLSCSPISGHRSVSWYQQTPGQGLQFLFEYFSETQRNKGNFPGRFSGRQFSNSRSEMNVSTLELGDSALYLCASSSGQGRTEAFFGQGTRLTVV.

The chain carries TRBV15 and TRBJ1-2; 7 positions agree with TRBD1. The CDR3 runs 16 residues. The germline CDR1 and CDR2 sequences are LNHNV and YYDKDF (reference sequence). J gave up 5 bases and V 3 bases, and 12 bases lay outside the gene matches. The CDR3 DNA is TGTGCCACCAGCAGGGTCGTGCCAGGGGGTTCATATGGCTACACCTTC. It is translated as CATSRVVPGGSYGYTF.

This sequence joins TRBV7-6 and TRBJ2-7; 10 bases fit TRBD2. CDR3 length: 15 amino acids. Trimming removed 6 bases from V and 5 bases from J; junction bases left unmatched: 10. CDR1 is SGHVS, CDR2 FNYEAQ, per germline. CDR3 DNA sequence: TGTGCCAGCAGTCCACTAAGCGGGGGGGAGAACGAGCAGTACTTC. Translation gives CASSPLSGGENEQYF.

The chain is built from TRBV30 and TRBJ2-7; D may be TRBD2 (6 bases). The germline V gene has CDR1 GTSNPN and CDR2 SVGIG (reference sequence). The CDR3 consists of 11 residues. V lost 6 bases and J 6 bases, leaving 12 bases between the germline ends. This CDR3 reads CACTSGVEQYF. The CDR3 DNA reads TGTGCCTGCACCTCGGGAGTCGAGCAGTACTTC.

The rearrangement links TRBV24-1 to TRBJ2-1, with 8 bases lining up with TRBD2. The CDR3 contains 16 residues. The germline V gene encodes CDR1 KGHDR and CDR2 SFDVKD. V was pared by 3 bases and J by 5 bases, with 8 bases of the junction left unmatched. The CDR3 DNA reads TGTGCCACCAGTGATCCCAGCGGGGGCACCCACAATGAGCAGTTCTTC. It translates to CATSDPSGGTHNEQFF.

This rearrangement joins TRBV9 to TRBJ2-1; D unresolved. This CDR3 has 13 residues. Germline V gene data show CDR1 as SGDLS and CDR2 as YYNGEE. Trimming left V 3 bases short and J 10 bases short, with 14 bases between. CDR3 loop: CASSDAVAAEQFF. The CDR3, as DNA: TGTGCCAGCAGCGATGCCGTAGCCGCGGAGCAGTTCTTC.